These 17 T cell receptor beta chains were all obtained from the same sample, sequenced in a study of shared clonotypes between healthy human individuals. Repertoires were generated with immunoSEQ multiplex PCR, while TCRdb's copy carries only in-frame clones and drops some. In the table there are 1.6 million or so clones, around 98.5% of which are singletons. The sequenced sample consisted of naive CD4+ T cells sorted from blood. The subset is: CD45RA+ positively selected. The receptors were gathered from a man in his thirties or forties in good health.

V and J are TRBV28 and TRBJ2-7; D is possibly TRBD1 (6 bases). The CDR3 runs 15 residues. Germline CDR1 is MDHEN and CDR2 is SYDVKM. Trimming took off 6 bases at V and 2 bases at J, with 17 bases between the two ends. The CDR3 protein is CASSVNDRRTYEQYF. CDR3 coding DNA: TGTGCCAGCAGCGTTAATGACAGGAGAACCTACGAGCAGTACTTC.

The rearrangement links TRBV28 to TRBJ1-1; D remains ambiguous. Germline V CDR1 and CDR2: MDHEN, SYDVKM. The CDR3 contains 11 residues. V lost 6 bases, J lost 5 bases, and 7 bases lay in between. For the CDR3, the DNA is TGTGCCAGCAGCACGGGAACTGAAGCTTTCTTT. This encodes CASSTGTEAFF.

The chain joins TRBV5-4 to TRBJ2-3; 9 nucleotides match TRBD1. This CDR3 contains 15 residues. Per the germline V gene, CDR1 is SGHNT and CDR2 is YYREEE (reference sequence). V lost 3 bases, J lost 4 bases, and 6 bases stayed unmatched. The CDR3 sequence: CASSSGTGISDTQYF. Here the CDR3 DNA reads TGTGCCAGCAGCTCCGGGACAGGGATCTCAGATACGCAGTATTTT. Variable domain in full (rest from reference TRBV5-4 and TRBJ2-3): ETGVTQSPTHLIKTRGQQVTLRCSSQSGHNTVSWYQQALGQGPQFIFQYYREEENGRGNFPPRFSGLQFPNYSSELNVNALELDDSALYLCASSSGTGISDTQYFGPGTRLTVL.

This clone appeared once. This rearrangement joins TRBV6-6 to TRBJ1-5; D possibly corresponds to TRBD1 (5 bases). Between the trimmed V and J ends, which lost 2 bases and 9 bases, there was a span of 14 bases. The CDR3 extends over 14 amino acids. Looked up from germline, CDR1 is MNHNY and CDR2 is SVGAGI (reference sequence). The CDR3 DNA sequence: TGTGCCAGCAGTTACCGACGGGGGAGCGGGCCCCAGCATTTT. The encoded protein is CASSYRRGSGPQHF.

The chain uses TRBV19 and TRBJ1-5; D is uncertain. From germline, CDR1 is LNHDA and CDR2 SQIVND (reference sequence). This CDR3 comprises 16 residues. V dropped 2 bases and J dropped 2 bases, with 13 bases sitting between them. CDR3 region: CASSILEGLGNQPQHF. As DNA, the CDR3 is TGTGCCAGTAGTATATTAGAAGGGTTGGGCAATCAGCCCCAGCATTTT. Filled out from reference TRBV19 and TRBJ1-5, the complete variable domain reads DGGITQSPKYLFRKEGQNVTLSCEQNLNHDAMYWYRQDPGQGLRLIYYSQIVNDFQKGDIAEGYSVSREKKESFPLTVTSAQKNPTAFYLCASSILEGLGNQPQHFGDGTRLSIL.

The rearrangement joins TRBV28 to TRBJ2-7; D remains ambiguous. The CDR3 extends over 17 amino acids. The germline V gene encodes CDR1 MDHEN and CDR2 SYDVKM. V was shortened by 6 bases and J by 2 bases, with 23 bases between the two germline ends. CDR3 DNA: TGTGCCAGCAGCCGAAGGACGTTTGCAAACAGTCCCTACGAGCAGTACTTC. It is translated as CASSRRTFANSPYEQYF.

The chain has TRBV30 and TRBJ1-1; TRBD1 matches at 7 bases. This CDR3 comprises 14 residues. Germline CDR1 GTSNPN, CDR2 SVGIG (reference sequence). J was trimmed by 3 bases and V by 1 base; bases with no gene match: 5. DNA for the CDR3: TGTGCCTGGAGTGGCAGGGACAGTTACACTGAAGCTTTCTTT. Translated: CAWSGRDSYTEAFF. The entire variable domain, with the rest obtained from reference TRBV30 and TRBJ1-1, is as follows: SQTIHQWPATLVQPVGSPLSLECTVEGTSNPNLYWYRQAAGRGLQLLFYSVGIGQISSEVPQNLSASRPQDRQFILSSKKLLLSDSGFYLCAWSGRDSYTEAFFGQGTRLTVV.

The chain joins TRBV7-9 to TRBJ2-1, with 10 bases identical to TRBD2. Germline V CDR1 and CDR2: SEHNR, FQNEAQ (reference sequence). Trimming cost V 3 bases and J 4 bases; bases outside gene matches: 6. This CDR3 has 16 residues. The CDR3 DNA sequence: TGTGCCAGCAGCTTGGCTAGCGGGAGAGCTTACAATGAGCAGTTCTTC. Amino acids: CASSLASGRAYNEQFF.

This CDR3 is CAWSADPPREGQPQHF. The CDR3 DNA follows: TGTGCCTGGAGTGCTGACCCTCCGCGGGAGGGTCAGCCCCAGCATTTT. The chain employs TRBV30 and TRBJ1-5; D is unresolved. V lost 1 base, J lost 6 bases, and 19 bases lay in between. CDR3 length: 16 amino acids. Looked up from germline, CDR1 is GTSNPN and CDR2 is SVGIG (reference sequence).

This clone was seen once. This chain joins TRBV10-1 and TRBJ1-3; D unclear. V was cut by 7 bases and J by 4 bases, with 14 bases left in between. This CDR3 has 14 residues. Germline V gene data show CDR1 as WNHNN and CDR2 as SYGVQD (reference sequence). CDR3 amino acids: CASTIWLAGNTIYF. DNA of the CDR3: TGCGCCAGCACTATATGGCTGGCCGGAAACACCATATATTTT.

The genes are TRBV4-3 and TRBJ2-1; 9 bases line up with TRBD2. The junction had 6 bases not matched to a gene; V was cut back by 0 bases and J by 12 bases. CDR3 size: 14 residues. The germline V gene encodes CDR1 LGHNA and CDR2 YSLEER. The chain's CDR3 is CASSQDVWREGQFF. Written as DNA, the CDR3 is TGCGCCAGCAGCCAAGATGTGTGGCGGGAGGGGCAGTTCTTC.

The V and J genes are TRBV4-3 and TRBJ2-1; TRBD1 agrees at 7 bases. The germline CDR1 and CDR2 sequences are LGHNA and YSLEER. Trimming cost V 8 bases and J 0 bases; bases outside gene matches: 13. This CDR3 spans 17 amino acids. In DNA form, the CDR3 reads TGCGCCAGCTCCCTCTACCCAGGGGGTAGCTCCTACAATGAGCAGTTCTTC. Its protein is CASSLYPGGSSYNEQFF.

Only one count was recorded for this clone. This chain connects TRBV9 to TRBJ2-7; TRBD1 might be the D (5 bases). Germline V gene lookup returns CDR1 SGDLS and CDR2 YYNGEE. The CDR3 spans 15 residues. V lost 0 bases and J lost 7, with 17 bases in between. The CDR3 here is CASSVGTVGASEQYF. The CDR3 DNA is TGTGCCAGCAGCGTAGGTACAGTAGGGGCGAGTGAGCAGTACTTC.

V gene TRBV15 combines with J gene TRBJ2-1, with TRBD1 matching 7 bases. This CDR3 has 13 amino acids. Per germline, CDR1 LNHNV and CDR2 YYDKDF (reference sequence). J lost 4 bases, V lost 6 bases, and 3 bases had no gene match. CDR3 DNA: TGTGCCACCAGGGGACAGTTATACAATGAGCAGTTCTTC. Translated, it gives CATRGQLYNEQFF.

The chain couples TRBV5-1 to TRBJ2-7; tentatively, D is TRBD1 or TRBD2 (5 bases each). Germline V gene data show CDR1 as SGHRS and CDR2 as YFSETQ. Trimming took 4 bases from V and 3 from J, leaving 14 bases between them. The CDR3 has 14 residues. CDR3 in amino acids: CASSPQGTSYEQYF. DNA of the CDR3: TGCGCCAGCAGCCCGCAAGGGACGAGCTACGAGCAGTACTTC. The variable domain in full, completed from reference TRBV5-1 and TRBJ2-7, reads KAGVTQTPRYLIKTRGQQVTLSCSPISGHRSVSWYQQTPGQGLQFLFEYFSETQRNKGNFPGRFSGRQFSNSRSEMNVSTLELGDSALYLCASSPQGTSYEQYFGPGTRLTVT.

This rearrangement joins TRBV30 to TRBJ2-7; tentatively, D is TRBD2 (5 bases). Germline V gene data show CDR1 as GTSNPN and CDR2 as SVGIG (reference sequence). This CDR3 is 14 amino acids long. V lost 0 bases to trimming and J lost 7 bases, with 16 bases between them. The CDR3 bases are TGTGCCTGGAGTGTACTGGACTTCTCGGGGGAGCAGTACTTC. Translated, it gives CAWSVLDFSGEQYF.

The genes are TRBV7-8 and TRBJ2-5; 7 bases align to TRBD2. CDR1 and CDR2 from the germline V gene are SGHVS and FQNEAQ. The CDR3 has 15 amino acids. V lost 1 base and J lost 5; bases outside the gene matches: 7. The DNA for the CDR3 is TGTGCCAGCAGCTTAGTAGGAGCGGGAACCGAGACCCAGTACTTC. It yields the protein CASSLVGAGTETQYF.